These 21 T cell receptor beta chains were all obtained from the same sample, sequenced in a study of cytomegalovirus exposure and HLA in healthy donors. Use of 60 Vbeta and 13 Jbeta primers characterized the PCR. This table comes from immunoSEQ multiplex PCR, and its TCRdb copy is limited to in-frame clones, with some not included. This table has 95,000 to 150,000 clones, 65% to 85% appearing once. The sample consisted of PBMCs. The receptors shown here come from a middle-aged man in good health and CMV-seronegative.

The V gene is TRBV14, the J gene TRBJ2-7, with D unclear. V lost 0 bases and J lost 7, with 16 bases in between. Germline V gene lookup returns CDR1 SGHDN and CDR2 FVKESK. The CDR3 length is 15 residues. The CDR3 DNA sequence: TGTGCCAGCAGCCAAGATCGAAAGGCCTTGAGGGAGCAGTACTTC. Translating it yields CASSQDRKALREQYF. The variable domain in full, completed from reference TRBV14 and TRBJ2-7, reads EAGVTQFPSHSVIEKGQTVTLRCDPISGHDNLYWYRRVMGKEIKFLLHFVKESKQDESGMPNNRFLAERTGGTYSTLKVQPAELEDSGVYFCASSQDRKALREQYFGPGTRLTVT.

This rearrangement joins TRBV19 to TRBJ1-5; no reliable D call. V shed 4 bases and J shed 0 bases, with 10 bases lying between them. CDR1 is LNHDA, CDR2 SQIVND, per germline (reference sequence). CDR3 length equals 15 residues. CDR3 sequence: CASSTTIISNQPQHF. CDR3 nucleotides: TGTGCCAGTAGTACGACAATTATTAGCAATCAGCCCCAGCATTTT.

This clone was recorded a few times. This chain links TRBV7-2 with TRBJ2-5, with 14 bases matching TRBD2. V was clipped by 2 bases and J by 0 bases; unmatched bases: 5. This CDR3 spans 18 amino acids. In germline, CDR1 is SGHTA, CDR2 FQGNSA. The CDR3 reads CASSLWGLAGADQETQYF. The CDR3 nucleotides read TGTGCCAGCAGCTTATGGGGACTAGCGGGAGCGGACCAAGAGACCCAGTACTTC.

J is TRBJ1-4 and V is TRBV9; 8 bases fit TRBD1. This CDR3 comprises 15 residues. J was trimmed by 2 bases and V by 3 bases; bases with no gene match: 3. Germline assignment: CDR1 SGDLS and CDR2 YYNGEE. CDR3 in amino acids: CASSAGQGTNEKLFF. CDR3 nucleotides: TGTGCCAGCAGCGCTGGACAGGGCACTAATGAAAAACTGTTTTTT.

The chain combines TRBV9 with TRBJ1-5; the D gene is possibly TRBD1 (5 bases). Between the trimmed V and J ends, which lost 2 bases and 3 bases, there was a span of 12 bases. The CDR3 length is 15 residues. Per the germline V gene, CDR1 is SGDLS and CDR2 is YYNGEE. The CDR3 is CASSVWGTANQPQHF. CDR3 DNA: TGTGCCAGCAGCGTTTGGGGCACAGCCAATCAGCCCCAGCATTTT.

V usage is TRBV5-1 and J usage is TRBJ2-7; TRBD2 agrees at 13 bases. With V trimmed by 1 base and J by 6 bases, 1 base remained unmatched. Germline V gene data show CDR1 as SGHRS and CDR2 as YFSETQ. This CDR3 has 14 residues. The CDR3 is CASSLTSGGVEQYF. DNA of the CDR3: TGCGCCAGCAGCTTGACTAGCGGGGGGGTCGAGCAGTACTTC.

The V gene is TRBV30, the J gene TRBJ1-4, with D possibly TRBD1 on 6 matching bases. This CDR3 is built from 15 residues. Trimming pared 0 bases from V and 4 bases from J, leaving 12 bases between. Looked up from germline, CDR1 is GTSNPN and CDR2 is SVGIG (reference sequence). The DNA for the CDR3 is TGTGCCTGGAGTGTTCCGAGGGGGTATAATGAAAAACTGTTTTTT. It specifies CAWSVPRGYNEKLFF.

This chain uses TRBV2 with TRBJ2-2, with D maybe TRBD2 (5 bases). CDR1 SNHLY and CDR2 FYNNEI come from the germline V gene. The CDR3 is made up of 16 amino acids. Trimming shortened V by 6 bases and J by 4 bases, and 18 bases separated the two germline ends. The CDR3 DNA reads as TGTGCCAGCAGGGGTCCCGGACTTCTGGGCACCGGGGAGCTGTTTTTT. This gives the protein CASRGPGLLGTGELFF.

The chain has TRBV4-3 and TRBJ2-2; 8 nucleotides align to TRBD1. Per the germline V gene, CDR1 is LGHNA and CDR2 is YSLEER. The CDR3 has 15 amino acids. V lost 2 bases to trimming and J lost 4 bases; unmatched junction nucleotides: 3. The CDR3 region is CASSQRTGSTGELFF. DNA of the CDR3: TGCGCCAGCAGCCAAAGGACAGGGAGCACCGGGGAGCTGTTTTTT.

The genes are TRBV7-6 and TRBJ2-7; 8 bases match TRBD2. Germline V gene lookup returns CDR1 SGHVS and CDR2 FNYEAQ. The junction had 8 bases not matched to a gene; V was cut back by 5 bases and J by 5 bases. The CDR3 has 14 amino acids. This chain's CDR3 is CASSLGLANDEQYF. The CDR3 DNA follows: TGTGCCAGCAGCCTCGGACTAGCAAATGACGAGCAGTACTTC.

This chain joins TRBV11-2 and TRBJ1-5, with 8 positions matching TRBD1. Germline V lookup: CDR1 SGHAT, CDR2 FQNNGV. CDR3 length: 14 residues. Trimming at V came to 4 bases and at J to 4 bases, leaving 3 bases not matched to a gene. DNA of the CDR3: TGTGCCAGCAGCTCGGACAGGGCAAATCAGCCCCAGCATTTT. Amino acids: CASSSDRANQPQHF.

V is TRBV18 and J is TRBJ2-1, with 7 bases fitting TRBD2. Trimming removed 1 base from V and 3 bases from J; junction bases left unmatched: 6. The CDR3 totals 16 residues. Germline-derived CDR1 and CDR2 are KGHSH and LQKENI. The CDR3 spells CASSPRLAVNYNEQFF. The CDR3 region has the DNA TGTGCCAGCTCACCACGGCTAGCGGTGAACTACAATGAGCAGTTCTTC.

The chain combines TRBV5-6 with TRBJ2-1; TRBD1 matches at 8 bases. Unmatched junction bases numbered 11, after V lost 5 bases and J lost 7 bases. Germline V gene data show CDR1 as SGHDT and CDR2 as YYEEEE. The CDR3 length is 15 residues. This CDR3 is CASRPQGQVRNEQFF. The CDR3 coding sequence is TGTGCCAGCAGGCCCCAGGGACAGGTGAGAAATGAGCAGTTCTTC.

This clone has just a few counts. CDR3 residues: CSARTGGLSTEAFF. The CDR3 bases are TGCAGCGCACGGACAGGGGGGTTGAGCACTGAAGCTTTCTTT. This rearrangement joins TRBV29-1 to TRBJ1-1, with 10 bases identical to TRBD1. The germline gives CDR1 SQVTM, CDR2 ANQGSEA. The CDR3 runs to 14 residues. The V gene end was trimmed by 7 bases and the J gene end by 4 bases; junction bases not matched to a gene: 9.

CDR3 loop: CASSLEDRGADEQYF. The DNA for the CDR3 is TGCGCCAGCAGCTTGGAAGACAGGGGGGCCGACGAGCAGTACTTC. The chain joins TRBV5-1 to TRBJ2-7, with 9 bases aligning to TRBD1. V trimming: 0 bases; J trimming: 5 bases; junction bases outside the gene matches: 6. The CDR3 consists of 15 residues. CDR1 SGHRS and CDR2 YFSETQ come from the germline V gene.

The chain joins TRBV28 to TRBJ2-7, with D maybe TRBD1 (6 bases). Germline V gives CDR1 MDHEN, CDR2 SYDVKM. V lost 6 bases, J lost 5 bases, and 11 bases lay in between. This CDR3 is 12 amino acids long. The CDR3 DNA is TGTGCCAGCAGCTACAGGGTTGACGAGCAGTACTTC. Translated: CASSYRVDEQYF.

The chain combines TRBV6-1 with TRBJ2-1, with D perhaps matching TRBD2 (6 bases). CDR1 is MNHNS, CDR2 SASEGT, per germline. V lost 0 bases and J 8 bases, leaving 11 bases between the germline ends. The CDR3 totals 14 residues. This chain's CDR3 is CASSEADGRDEQFF. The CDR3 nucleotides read TGTGCCAGCAGTGAAGCGGACGGGAGAGATGAGCAGTTCTTC.

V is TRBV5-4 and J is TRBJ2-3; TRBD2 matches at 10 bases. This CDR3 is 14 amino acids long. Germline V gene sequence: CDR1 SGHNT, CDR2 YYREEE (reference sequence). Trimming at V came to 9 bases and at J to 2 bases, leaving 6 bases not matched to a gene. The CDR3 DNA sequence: TGTGCCACAAAGCGGGGGGGTCCCACAGATACGCAGTATTTT. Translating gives CATKRGGPTDTQYF.

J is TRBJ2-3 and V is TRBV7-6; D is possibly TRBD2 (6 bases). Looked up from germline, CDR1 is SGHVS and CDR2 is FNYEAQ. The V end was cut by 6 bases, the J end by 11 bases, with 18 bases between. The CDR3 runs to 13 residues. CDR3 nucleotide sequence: TGTGCCAGCAGTTCCGACGCGGGGCCCAGGCAGTATTTT. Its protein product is CASSSDAGPRQYF.

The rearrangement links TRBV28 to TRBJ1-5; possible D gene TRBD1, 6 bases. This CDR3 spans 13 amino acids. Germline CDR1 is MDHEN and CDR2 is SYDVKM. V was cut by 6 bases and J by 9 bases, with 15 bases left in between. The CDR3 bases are TGTGCCAGCAGCGTCGGCGGGGGGCCGCCCCAGCATTTT. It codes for CASSVGGGPPQHF.

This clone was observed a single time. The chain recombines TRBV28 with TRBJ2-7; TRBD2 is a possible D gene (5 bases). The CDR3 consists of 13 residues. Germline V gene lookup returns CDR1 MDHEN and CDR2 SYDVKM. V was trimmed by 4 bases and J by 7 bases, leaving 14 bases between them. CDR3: CASSSPARREQYF. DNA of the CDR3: TGTGCCAGCAGTTCCCCTGCTAGGAGGGAGCAGTACTTC.